Listed here are 12 T cell receptor beta chains from one sample, sequenced in a study of T cell responses to AZD1222 COVID-19 vaccine. Repertoires were generated with immunoSEQ multiplex PCR, while TCRdb's copy carries only in-frame clones and drops some. The data show roughly 160,000 clones, around 88% seen once. The sample was peripheral blood, taken 28 days after the second AZD1222 dose. The receptors here all came from an adult who received the AZD1222 COVID-19 vaccine.

The chain employs TRBV4-1 and TRBJ2-4, with TRBD2 identical over 10 bases. The CDR3 spans 17 residues. J gave up 1 base and V 4 bases, and 7 bases lay outside the gene matches. Looked up from germline, CDR1 is MGHRA and CDR2 is YSYEKL. CDR3 nucleotides: TGCGCCAGCAGCCGCTGGCTAGCGGGAGTCGCCAAAAACATTCAGTACTTC. Protein: CASSRWLAGVAKNIQYF.

The chain combines TRBV4-2 with TRBJ1-2, with D possibly being TRBD1 (6 bases). V was shortened by 4 bases and J by 10 bases, with 16 bases between the two germline ends. This CDR3 spans 13 amino acids. Germline CDR1 LGHNA, CDR2 YNFKEQ. CDR3 nucleotide sequence: TGTGCCAGCAGCCCCATGACAGGAGTCCTCTACACCTTC. Its protein product is CASSPMTGVLYTF.

The chain is built from TRBV7-9 and TRBJ2-7; D may match TRBD1 or TRBD2 (5 bases each). Germline V gives CDR1 SEHNR, CDR2 FQNEAQ (reference sequence). V lost 5 bases to trimming and J lost 3 bases, with 14 bases between them. The CDR3 runs to 14 residues. The CDR3 DNA is TGTGCCAGCAGCACCACCGGGGACGGCTACGAGCAGTACTTC. It is translated as CASSTTGDGYEQYF. The full variable domain, with the rest looked up from reference TRBV7-9 and TRBJ2-7, is DTGVSQNPRHKITKRGQNVTFRCDPISEHNRLYWYRQTLGQGPEFLTYFQNEAQLEKSRLLSDRFSAERPKGSFSTLEIQRTEQGDSAMYLCASSTTGDGYEQYFGPGTRLTVT.

This clone has more than one count but fewer than ten. The chain links TRBV19 to TRBJ1-6; D is possibly TRBD1 (5 bases). CDR1 and CDR2 (germline): LNHDA, SQIVND (reference sequence). With 6 bases removed from V and 6 bases from J, the gap between germline ends came to 18 bases. The length of the CDR3 is 16 residues. CDR3: CASRPNARQTNSPLHF. In DNA, the CDR3 is TGTGCCAGTAGGCCAAATGCCCGACAGACTAATTCACCCCTCCACTTT.

This clone was picked up one time. The CDR3 DNA follows: TGTGCCTGGAGACCTAACACGGGCATGAACACTGAAGCTTTCTTT. Its protein product is CAWRPNTGMNTEAFF. The chain combines TRBV30 with TRBJ1-1; D remains unclear. The CDR3 has 15 amino acids. Trimming pared 3 bases from V and 0 bases from J, leaving 14 bases between. Germline V gives CDR1 GTSNPN, CDR2 SVGIG (reference sequence).

This sequence joins TRBV5-4 and TRBJ2-7; 7 bases match TRBD1. The CDR3 runs 15 residues. V lost 4 bases to trimming and J lost 2 bases; unmatched junction nucleotides: 9. Germline CDR1 SGHNT, CDR2 YYREEE (reference sequence). The CDR3 sequence is CASSLQTGRPYEQYF. CDR3 coding DNA: TGTGCCAGCAGCCTCCAGACAGGGCGGCCCTACGAGCAGTACTTC.

This chain uses TRBV5-1 with TRBJ2-7; TRBD1 aligns across 7 bases. This CDR3 is 14 amino acids long. Per the germline V gene, CDR1 is SGHRS and CDR2 is YFSETQ. The J segment lost 3 bases and the V segment lost 1 base, leaving 4 bases of the junction unmatched. The CDR3 DNA reads as TGCGCCAGCAGCTTGCTAGGGGGCGGCTACGAGCAGTACTTC. It encodes CASSLLGGGYEQYF.

V is TRBV19 and J is TRBJ2-7, with 10 nucleotides matching TRBD1. The trim removed 5 bases at V and 6 bases at J, leaving 10 bases unmatched. The CDR3 runs 15 residues. CDR1 and CDR2 from the germline V gene are LNHDA and SQIVND (reference sequence). The CDR3 DNA follows: TGTGCCAGTAGTCCATTGACAGGGGGCGCGGGCGAGCAGTACTTC. The encoded protein is CASSPLTGGAGEQYF.

A single count supports this clone. This chain uses TRBV18 with TRBJ1-2; tentatively, D is TRBD1 (6 bases). The CDR3 has 18 amino acids. With 0 bases removed from V and 4 bases from J, the gap between germline ends came to 21 bases. Germline lookup yields CDR1 KGHSH and CDR2 LQKENI. CDR3 residues: CASSPPFSVSAGAYGYTF. CDR3 DNA sequence: TGTGCCAGCTCACCACCGTTCTCAGTGTCGGCAGGGGCCTATGGCTACACCTTC.

The J gene is TRBJ1-1, the V gene TRBV6-5; 7 nucleotides match TRBD1. The CDR3 is 14 amino acids. Germline V gene sequence: CDR1 MNHEY, CDR2 SVGAGI. The V and J ends lost 6 bases and 0 bases, in that order; junction bases with no gene match: 4. In DNA form, the CDR3 reads TGTGCCAGCAGGGGGACAGATATGAACACTGAAGCTTTCTTT. This codes for CASRGTDMNTEAFF.

Here the CDR3 reads CASSNPTGAVNTEAFF. The CDR3 nucleotides read TGTGCCAGTAGTAACCCAACAGGGGCCGTTAACACTGAAGCTTTCTTT. The rearrangement links TRBV19 to TRBJ1-1; 7 bases map to TRBD1. The length of the CDR3 is 16 residues. Trimming at V came to 4 bases and at J to 2 bases, leaving 10 bases not matched to a gene. Germline CDR1 and CDR2: LNHDA and SQIVND (reference sequence).

In DNA, the CDR3 is TGTGCCACCAGCAGTCCCCCGGGACAGGGGTTGCACACTGAAGCTTTCTTT. This encodes CATSSPPGQGLHTEAFF. J is TRBJ1-1 and V is TRBV15; 10 bases line up with TRBD1. With 3 bases clipped from V and 3 bases from J, the junction kept 10 bases outside the gene matches. Looked up from germline, CDR1 is LNHNV and CDR2 is YYDKDF (reference sequence). This CDR3 has 17 residues.